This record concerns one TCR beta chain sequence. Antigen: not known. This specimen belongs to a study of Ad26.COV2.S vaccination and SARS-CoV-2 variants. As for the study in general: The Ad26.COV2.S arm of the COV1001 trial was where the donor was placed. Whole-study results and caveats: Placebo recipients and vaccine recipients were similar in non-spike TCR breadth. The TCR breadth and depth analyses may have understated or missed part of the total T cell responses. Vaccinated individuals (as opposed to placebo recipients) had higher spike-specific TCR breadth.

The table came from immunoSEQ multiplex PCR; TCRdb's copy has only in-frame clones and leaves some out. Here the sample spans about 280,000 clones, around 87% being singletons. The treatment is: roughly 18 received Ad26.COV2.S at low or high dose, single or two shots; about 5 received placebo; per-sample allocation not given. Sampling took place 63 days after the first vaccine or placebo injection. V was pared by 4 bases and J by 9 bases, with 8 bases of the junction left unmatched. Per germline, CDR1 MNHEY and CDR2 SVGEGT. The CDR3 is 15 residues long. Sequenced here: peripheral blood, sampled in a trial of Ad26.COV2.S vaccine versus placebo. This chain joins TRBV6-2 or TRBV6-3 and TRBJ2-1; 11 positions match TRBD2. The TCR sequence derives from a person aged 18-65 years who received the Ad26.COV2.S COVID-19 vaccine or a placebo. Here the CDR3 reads CASSLNSGGAGEQFF. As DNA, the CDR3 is TGTGCCAGCAGTTTGAATAGCGGGGGGGCCGGTGAGCAGTTCTTC.